One TCR beta chain is described in this entry. Its antigen is as yet unknown. TCRdb reprocessed the RT-PCR reads with MiXCR, giving one entry per CDR3 protein. This repertoire shows about 530,000 distinct CDR3 sequences, 10% to 15% found once; its top ten account for around 14%. This record comes from a study of response to subunit inactivated influenza vaccine. Findings of the study overall: Seasonal influenza vaccination, on each occasion, was suggested by the authors to recruit few new T cells.

V lost 7 bases, J lost 5 bases, and 4 bases stayed unmatched. The CDR3 contains 13 residues. CDR1 SGHRS and CDR2 YFSETQ come from the germline V gene. The chain links TRBV5-1 to TRBJ2-7; 12 bases are a match to TRBD1. The TCR was taken from a man aged 45-65 years who received an inactivated influenza vaccine. Sequencing used PBMCs from blood, obtained 35 to 45 days after vaccination. CDR3 sequence (DNA): TGCGCCAGCGGGACAGGGGGCGAGAACGAGCAGTACTTC. Translated: CASGTGGENEQYF.